This TCR beta chain was recorded in a study of OX40 agonist ivuxolimab in advanced cancers. Profiled with immunoSEQ multiplex PCR; TCRdb holds only in-frame clones, not every one. The sample carries around 25,000 clones, around 73% recorded once. Germline assignment: CDR1 MNHEY and CDR2 SMNVEV (reference sequence). This CDR3 has 14 amino acids. V lost 4 bases and J lost 0, with 7 bases in between. This clone appeared a few times. The chain employs TRBV27 and TRBJ1-5, with no clear D. Sequencing used CD4+ or CD8+ T cells sorted from blood, obtained in a trial of the OX40 agonist ivuxolimab. The clonotype originates from an adult with an advanced solid tumor such as melanoma, head and neck, liver or kidney cancer. CDR3 sequence: CASSSGNSNQPQHF. In DNA, the CDR3 is TGTGCCAGCAGTTCGGGTAATAGCAATCAGCCCCAGCATTTT.